One sample yielded the 23 T cell receptor beta chains listed below, sequenced in a study of blood T cell repertoires in COVID-19. Some clones are missing from TCRdb's copy, which holds only in-frame ones; the method was immunoSEQ multiplex PCR. This repertoire shows approximately 250,000 clones, almost 85% found once; its top ten account for approximately 9%. Sample: PBMCs or T cells enriched from blood (not recorded which). Receptor source: a woman in her fifties or sixties with acute COVID-19.

The chain is built from TRBV6-6 and TRBJ2-2; 8 bases fit TRBD2. The CDR3 length is 15 residues. V shed 5 bases, J shed 0 bases, and the junction held 2 bases outside the gene matches. Germline-derived CDR1 and CDR2 are MNHNY and SVGAGI (reference sequence). The CDR3 sequence: CASSRGGTNTGELFF. The CDR3 coding sequence is TGTGCCAGCAGTCGCGGGGGGACGAACACCGGGGAGCTGTTTTTT.

The chain has TRBV4-2 and TRBJ2-7; TRBD1 might be the D (5 bases). From germline, CDR1 is LGHNA and CDR2 YNFKEQ. Trimming took off 0 bases at V and 2 bases at J, with 14 bases between the two ends. The CDR3 totals 16 residues. CDR3 DNA sequence: TGTGCCAGCAGCCAAGATCAGGGCAGGGCCGCCTACGAGCAGTACTTC. Amino acid sequence: CASSQDQGRAAYEQYF.

This chain uses TRBV19 with TRBJ2-1, with 13 nucleotides matching TRBD2. Germline CDR1 reads LNHDA; CDR2 reads SQIVND (reference sequence). The ends lost 5 bases at V and 7 bases at J; junction bases unmatched: 5. The length of the CDR3 is 15 residues. The DNA for the CDR3 is TGTGCCAGTAGTGGACTAGCGGGGGCTTTAAATGAGCAGTTCTTC. It encodes CASSGLAGALNEQFF. The whole variable domain, filled in from reference TRBV19 and TRBJ2-1, reads DGGITQSPKYLFRKEGQNVTLSCEQNLNHDAMYWYRQDPGQGLRLIYYSQIVNDFQKGDIAEGYSVSREKKESFPLTVTSAQKNPTAFYLCASSGLAGALNEQFFGPGTRLTVL.

This clone was observed a few times. This sequence joins TRBV19 and TRBJ1-1, with 7 bases fitting TRBD1. The germline V gene has CDR1 LNHDA and CDR2 SQIVND (reference sequence). Germline trimming cut 10 bases from V and 5 bases from J; bases unmatched to any gene: 16. The CDR3 extends over 15 amino acids. The CDR3 region is CATRYSRGTGTEAFF. The CDR3 DNA follows: TGTGCCACCCGGTATTCCAGGGGGACGGGGACTGAAGCTTTCTTT.

This clone was seen only once. The chain combines TRBV19 with TRBJ2-5; 10 positions match TRBD1. The germline V gene has CDR1 LNHDA and CDR2 SQIVND (reference sequence). The V and J ends lost 9 bases and 5 bases, in that order; junction bases with no gene match: 12. The CDR3 totals 15 residues. CDR3 sequence (DNA): TGTGCCAGCGACAGGGGGCTAGGGATGGTTGAGACCCAGTACTTC. This translates into CASDRGLGMVETQYF.

A single count supports this clone. The rearrangement links TRBV7-8 to TRBJ1-5, with TRBD1 identical over 9 bases. The trim removed 4 bases at V and 4 bases at J, leaving 8 bases unmatched. There are 16 residues in the CDR3. Germline CDR1 SGHVS, CDR2 FQNEAQ. The CDR3 is CASSYGTGTGNQPQHF. CDR3 sequence (DNA): TGTGCCAGCAGCTACGGAACCGGGACAGGGAATCAGCCCCAGCATTTT.

The chain has TRBV3-1 (or the pseudogene TRBV3-2) and TRBJ2-5; D is uncertain. The germline V gene has CDR1 LGHDT and CDR2 YNNKEL (reference sequence). This CDR3 is 12 amino acids long. Trimming cost V 1 base and J 5 bases, with 5 bases left between them. In DNA, the CDR3 is TGTGCCAGCAGCCAAGTCGTGGAGACCCAGTACTTC. This sequence encodes CASSQVVETQYF.

This chain connects TRBV7-6 to TRBJ1-2, with a possible D match to TRBD1 (6 bases). With 1 base removed from V and 8 bases from J, the gap between germline ends came to 11 bases. Germline CDR1 SGHVS, CDR2 FNYEAQ. The CDR3 contains 13 residues. Written as DNA, the CDR3 is TGTGCCAGCAGCTTAGGAGGGGACAACGGCTACACCTTC. Its translation: CASSLGGDNGYTF.

The CDR3 region has the DNA TGTGCCTGGAGTGCCTGGACGACGGGCCTAGGGGGCATAGGACAGCCCCAGCATTTT. Amino acid sequence: CAWSAWTTGLGGIGQPQHF. The chain combines TRBV30 with TRBJ1-5; 7 bases line up with TRBD1. Germline V gives CDR1 GTSNPN, CDR2 SVGIG (reference sequence). The CDR3 length is 19 residues. The V segment lost 1 base and the J segment 7 bases; nucleotides outside the gene matches: 22.

The chain joins TRBV3-1 (or the pseudogene TRBV3-2) to TRBJ2-3; D is possibly TRBD1 (5 bases). CDR3 length: 14 amino acids. Germline CDR1 reads LGHDT; CDR2 reads YNNKEL (reference sequence). V lost 0 bases to trimming and J lost 3 bases, with 7 bases between them. CDR3 sequence: CASSQDQGTDTQYF. The CDR3 coding sequence is TGTGCCAGCAGCCAAGATCAGGGAACAGATACGCAGTATTTT.

The rearrangement joins TRBV27 to TRBJ1-2; D not certain. CDR1 and CDR2 (germline): MNHEY, SMNVEV (reference sequence). Trimming took off 2 bases at V and 2 bases at J, with 6 bases between the two ends. The CDR3 is 13 amino acids. CDR3 loop: CASSLQQNYGYTF. CDR3 DNA sequence: TGTGCCAGCAGTTTACAACAGAACTATGGCTACACCTTC.

J is TRBJ1-2 and V is TRBV30; D possibly corresponds to TRBD1 (5 bases). Trimming removed 2 bases at V and 8 bases at J, with 18 bases between. CDR1 and CDR2 from the germline V gene are GTSNPN and SVGIG (reference sequence). The CDR3 is 14 residues long. CDR3 protein: CAWSPRSAGGGYTF. CDR3 in DNA: TGTGCCTGGAGTCCGAGGTCTGCTGGGGGGGGCTACACCTTC.

V gene TRBV10-3 combines with J gene TRBJ2-5, with TRBD1 as a possible D gene (6 bases). CDR3 length: 14 residues. V gave up 4 bases and J gave up 3 bases, with 12 bases separating them. CDR1 is ENHRY and CDR2 is SYGVKD in the germline V gene. CDR3 protein: CAISAASGEETQYF. The DNA of the CDR3 is TGTGCCATCAGTGCCGCTTCAGGGGAAGAGACCCAGTACTTC.

This clone has just one count. The J gene is TRBJ2-5, the V gene TRBV10-3; 8 nucleotides match TRBD1. From germline, CDR1 is ENHRY and CDR2 SYGVKD. This CDR3 is 14 amino acids long. The trim removed 6 bases at V and 4 bases at J, leaving 7 bases unmatched. The CDR3 DNA reads TGTGCCATCAGGGCTGGACAGGGAGGAGAGACCCAGTACTTC. Encoded protein: CAIRAGQGGETQYF.

The CDR3 here is CAWAVGTGEYEQYF. CDR3 bases: TGTGCCTGGGCCGTCGGGACAGGGGAATACGAGCAGTACTTC. The rearrangement uses TRBV30 and TRBJ2-7; TRBD1 matches at 10 bases. The V gene end was trimmed by 5 bases and the J gene end by 4 bases; junction bases not matched to a gene: 8. CDR1 is GTSNPN and CDR2 is SVGIG in the germline V gene (reference sequence). This CDR3 is 14 amino acids long.

V is TRBV6-2 or TRBV6-3 and J is TRBJ2-7; 7 nucleotides align to TRBD1. The CDR3 runs 16 residues. The germline V gene has CDR1 MNHEY and CDR2 SVGEGT. Trimming cost V 6 bases and J 3 bases; bases outside gene matches: 14. The CDR3 here is CASSSGTVIILYEQYF. The CDR3 region has the DNA TGTGCCAGCAGCTCCGGGACAGTCATCATCCTCTACGAGCAGTACTTC.

The chain combines TRBV18 with TRBJ1-3; D is possibly TRBD1 (5 bases). V was trimmed by 3 bases and J by 3 bases, leaving 24 bases between them. Germline-derived CDR1 and CDR2 are KGHSH and LQKENI. The CDR3 consists of 19 residues. As DNA, the CDR3 is TGTGCCAGCTCACCGATACCGGGACTGTCAGCCGCCGGTGGAAACACCATATATTTT. It translates to CASSPIPGLSAAGGNTIYF.

The genes are TRBV30 and TRBJ1-1; tentative D call: TRBD1 (5 bases). Germline V gives CDR1 GTSNPN, CDR2 SVGIG (reference sequence). The CDR3 has 13 residues. The CDR3 sequence is CLAYRGVPTEAFF. DNA for the CDR3: TGTCTCGCGTATCGGGGGGTACCTACTGAAGCTTTCTTT.

This clone was recorded only once. The rearrangement links TRBV12-5 to TRBJ2-7; 9 bases line up with TRBD1. In germline, CDR1 is LGHNT, CDR2 FRNRAP. The CDR3 runs 13 residues. V lost 7 bases and J lost 5; bases outside the gene matches: 6. The CDR3 bases are TGTGCTAGTGCCCTTACAGGGGGCCACGAGCAGTACTTC. It encodes CASALTGGHEQYF.

The chain couples TRBV29-1 to TRBJ1-3; TRBD1 aligns across 7 bases. Germline CDR1 SQVTM, CDR2 ANQGSEA. Unmatched junction bases numbered 11, after V lost 6 bases and J lost 3 bases. CDR3 length: 15 amino acids. The CDR3, as DNA: TGCAGCGTCGGACAGGCCGGGGGCGGTGGAAACACCATATATTTT. It is translated as CSVGQAGGGGNTIYF.

The count of this clone is one. This chain links TRBV11-2 with TRBJ1-3; D is undetermined. Trimming removed 2 bases at V and 9 bases at J, with 11 bases between. This CDR3 contains 13 residues. CDR1 and CDR2 (germline): SGHAT, FQNNGV. The chain's CDR3 is CASSLPVQATIYF. DNA of the CDR3: TGTGCCAGCAGCTTACCCGTGCAGGCCACCATATATTTT. The full variable domain, completed using reference TRBV11-2 and TRBJ1-3, is EAGVAQSPRYKIIEKRQSVAFWCNPISGHATLYWYQQILGQGPKLLIQFQNNGVVDDSQLPKDRFSAERLKGVDSTLKIQPAKLEDSAVYLCASSLPVQATIYFGEGSWLTVV.

About this clone: Distinct nucleotide sequences in the sample also encode this CDR3. The chain recombines TRBV18 with TRBJ1-5; TRBD1 matches at 7 bases. Trimming removed 4 bases from V and 1 base from J; junction bases left unmatched: 1. The CDR3 extends over 14 amino acids. Germline CDR1 reads KGHSH; CDR2 reads LQKENI. DNA for the CDR3: TGTGCCAGCTCACAGGGGGCAAGCAATCAGCCCCAGCATTTT. It yields the protein CASSQGASNQPQHF.

The chain is built from TRBV27 and TRBJ1-5; D is perhaps TRBD1 (6 bases). Germline CDR1 MNHEY, CDR2 SMNVEV (reference sequence). Trimming stripped 4 bases from V and 0 bases from J, with 19 bases between. This CDR3 comprises 18 residues. CDR3 region: CASSYGQPSRYSNQPQHF. The CDR3 DNA reads as TGTGCCAGCAGTTACGGACAGCCAAGCCGTTATAGCAATCAGCCCCAGCATTTT.